This record concerns one T cell receptor beta chain sequence. Its antigen remains unknown. Original methodology: A per-sample median of around 100,000 TCRs was observed, with a range of about 20,000 to 700,000. TCRdb analysed the RACE reads with MiXCR anew, one entry per CDR3 protein. The V and J calls reflect TCRdb's pipeline rather than the authors' work. The top ten hold 2% to 2.5% of the sample, which has some 89,000 distinct CDR3 sequences, roughly 10% seen once. The data stem from a study of human T cells and chemical hapten exposure. Time point described: patch test 2, 6 weeks after DPC sensitization. Treatment meaning: therapeutic diphenylcyclopropenone sensitization with weekly scalp DPC. Blood collection took place prior to placing each patch test. General study results and limits: The formation of large CDR3 similarity clusters by expanded TCRs significantly exceeded that of controls. No shift was seen in TCRs above 1 in 1000 frequency with DPC sensitization.

The CDR3 consists of 13 residues. CDR1 is MDHEN, CDR2 SYDVKM, per germline. V was pared by 6 bases and J by 11 bases, with 12 bases of the junction left unmatched. This sequence joins TRBV28 and TRBJ1-2; 7 bases match TRBD1. The starting material was whole blood, obtained in connection with sensitization to the hapten diphenylcyclopropenone (DPC). This TCR came from a woman aged 25 to 39 with alopecia areata. Some clones in this sample may be carry-over from other donors' samples. The CDR3 DNA sequence: TGTGCCAGCAGCCCCGACAGGGCCCGAGGTTACACCTTC. Translation: CASSPDRARGYTF.